Sequencing of this T cell receptor beta chain was carried out in a study of T cells in Graves' hyperthyroidism and ophthalmopathy (dated by TCRdb to the late 2010s). Study-wide context: To identify TCR V-J signatures that set the groups apart, the researchers used a discovery cohort of 90 to 100 patients, made up of around 42 with Graves' ophthalmopathy and around 58 with stable Graves' hyperthyroidism. The roughly 91 discovery patients were randomly divided into training and test sets at a 7:3 ratio. Whether ophthalmopathy could be predicted prospectively was tested in an independent validation cohort made up of 18 to 20 hyperthyroidism patients plus 17 patients who later progressed to ophthalmopathy. According to the paper, TCR Vbeta CDR3 sequencing was carried out on some 140 peripheral blood samples, which came from 40 to 45 ophthalmopathy, 80 or so hyperthyroidism and about 17 progressor patients. The study also compared thyroid tissue and blood T-cell repertoires from several Graves' hyperthyroidism patients. After blood sampling, hyperthyroidism patients were treated with methimazole at a starting dose of 30 mg daily, and ophthalmopathy patients were treated with high-dose intravenous methylprednisolone. Study-wide conclusions, independent of this receptor: Most expanded thyroid clonotypes (frequency above 0.001) were also detected in blood, a finding suggesting that blood repertoires may reflect thyroid immune responses. Sample size was not statistically predetermined, and investigators were not blinded to group allocation. Ophthalmopathy was separated from stable hyperthyroidism by a 13 V-J signature model, with 85% to 90% sensitivity and 81% to 83% specificity obtained in cross-validation and 80%/75% obtained in testing. In validation, progression to ophthalmopathy was predicted by the model with roughly 71% sensitivity and 72% to 85% specificity, a median of 6.5 months before onset.

According to the germline V gene, CDR1 reads LGHNA and CDR2 reads YNFKEQ. V ends up 3 bases short and J 4 bases short, with an unmatched junction base count of 5. The CDR3 measures 14 amino acids from cysteine to phenylalanine. Only the CDR3 region is kept as DNA, spanning 42 bases read in frame from base 1. The TCR beta CDR3 regions were amplified from RNA transcripts. A first-round RT-PCR of the TCR CDR3 used the HTBI primer set with the Qiagen OneStep RT-PCR kit. Libraries were constructed in a second round of multiplex PCR, after which size selection and purification were performed. The libraries were sequenced on an Illumina HiSeq2000 using paired-end 100 bp reads. Under the source paper's analysis protocol: Raw data were processed with SOAPnuke, discarding reads with adapters, uncalled bases, mean Phred below 15, or no exact constant-primer or identifier match. High-quality paired reads were merged using COPE v1.2.5, and each unique nucleotide sequence was defined as a clonotype. MiTCR v1.1 was used to align clonotypes to the IMGT TRBV, TRBD and TRBJ reference segments. Only V-J combinations with frequency above 0.0001, covering about 99% of repertoires, were analysed. A TCS score was defined as the ratio between F50 (clonal expansion) and ExV (chaos), using BLOSUM62-based TCRdist between CDR3 peptides within each V-J. Welch's t-statistics and random forest reduced 500 to 550 V-J features to about 12, which were used in a naive Bayes classifier (R e1071). The Morisita-Horn index was used to measure how similar the thyroid and blood repertoires were. Using fastp at Q25 and MiXCR, TCRdb reprocessed the public reads and kept productive beta chains. Each entry is one CDR3 protein sequence, shown with its most common DNA and genes. Clone size and V and J calls follow TCRdb, not the original study. The sample data list about 580,000 distinct CDR3 sequences, and roughly 46% of these were observed just once. The ten largest clones capture about 7.8% of the sample.

Graves' hyperthyroidism was defined as stable when no progression to ophthalmopathy occurred over 18 months of follow-up. Hyperthyroidism patients were newly diagnosed, with disease duration under 2 months, and aged 18 to 65 years. The study excluded patients with uncontrolled infections, other autoimmune diseases, pregnancy or lactation. Diagnoses were based on clinical symptoms, serum thyroxine and TRAb, thyroid ultrasound and orbital computed tomography. Total RNA was extracted using Trizol reagent, and RNA quality was assessed on an Agilent 2100 Bioanalyzer. There are many counts of this clonotype. Its antigen specificity is not known. Base-call qualities are not available, and no considerably larger clone is one nucleotide away.

The chain was built from TRBV4-2 and TRBJ2-7; TRBD1 lines up with 8 middle nucleotides. The sample taken for sequencing was peripheral blood or thyroid tissue (not recorded which). The TCR sequence derives from a woman aged 18-29 years with Graves' hyperthyroidism. The CDR3 region: CASSQSGQAYEQYF. The nucleotides read TGTGCCAGCAGCCAGTCGGGACAGGCGTACGAGCAGTACTTC.